The entry that follows covers one T cell receptor beta chain sequence. This record comes from a study of blood T cell repertoires in COVID-19. In the study's own analysis: Reference gene primer amplification yielded estimated nucleated cell counts. This table comes from immunoSEQ multiplex PCR, and its TCRdb copy is limited to in-frame clones, with some not included. The D gene and trimming were derived from the DNA, and the V and J assignments and clone size from that table. There are about 60,000 clones in the sample; 65% to 80% occur only once, and roughly 9.7% lies in the top ten. V gave up 4 bases and J gave up 4 bases, with 17 bases separating them. Germline assignment: CDR1 SEHNR and CDR2 FQNEAQ (reference sequence). There are 15 residues in the CDR3.

The sample taken for sequencing was peripheral blood. This clonotype was obtained from a human donor in a cohort sampled during active COVID-19. The rearrangement links TRBV7-9 to TRBJ2-7; weak D call: TRBD1 (5 bases). In DNA, the CDR3 is TGTGCCAGCAGCTATGAGGCCGGACATATTTACGAGCAGTACTTC. Translation: CASSYEAGHIYEQYF.